Presented here are 14 T cell receptor beta chains from one specimen sequenced in a study of beta chain features in type 1 diabetes. TCRB transcripts that were expressed got sequenced, as all of the isolated RNA had been reverse transcribed. The table came from immunoSEQ multiplex PCR; TCRdb's copy has only in-frame clones and leaves some out. The data show under 90,000 clones, about 32% seen once. What was sequenced was stem cell memory CD4+ T cells from blood. The source of these receptors is a woman between 18 and 29 years old in good health.

The chain links TRBV7-2 to TRBJ1-1, with 8 bases matching TRBD1. CDR1 is SGHTA, CDR2 FQGNSA, per germline. Unmatched junction bases numbered 14, after V lost 6 bases and J lost 5 bases. The CDR3 spans 16 residues. This CDR3 is CASRGTGGSRRTEAFF. For the CDR3, the DNA is TGTGCCAGCAGGGGTACAGGGGGATCGAGAAGGACTGAAGCTTTCTTT.

This CDR3 reads CASSLGRGGSGELFF. CDR3 in DNA: TGCGCCAGCAGCTTGGGCCGGGGAGGGTCCGGGGAGCTGTTTTTT. The chain is built from TRBV5-1 and TRBJ2-2, with 7 bases fitting TRBD2. This CDR3 has 15 residues. CDR1 and CDR2 from the germline V gene are SGHRS and YFSETQ. V shed 0 bases, J shed 6 bases, and the junction held 5 bases outside the gene matches.

The genes are TRBV27 and TRBJ2-1; 11 bases line up with TRBD2. There are 15 residues in the CDR3. The V and J ends lost 0 bases and 10 bases, in that order; junction bases with no gene match: 5. The germline CDR1 and CDR2 sequences are MNHEY and SMNVEV (reference sequence). The CDR3 bases are TGTGCCAGCAGTTTATCGGGGACTAGCGGTAAAGAGCAGTTCTTC. Translated, it gives CASSLSGTSGKEQFF.

This clone was found a few times. The gene calls are TRBV2 and TRBJ1-1, with D maybe TRBD1 (6 bases). Trimming cost V 7 bases and J 1 base, with 16 bases left between them. There are 15 residues in the CDR3. Germline V gene sequence: CDR1 SNHLY, CDR2 FYNNEI. CDR3 region: CASTPRMTGNTEAFF. CDR3 DNA sequence: TGTGCCAGCACCCCCCGCATGACAGGGAACACTGAAGCTTTCTTT.

The chain carries TRBV5-1 and TRBJ2-1, with 7 bases fitting TRBD1. CDR3 length: 15 amino acids. Germline loops: CDR1 SGHRS, CDR2 YFSETQ. Losses at the gene ends were 0 bases for V and 2 bases for J; bases not matched to a gene: 2. The CDR3 loop reads CASSLDTGAYNEQFF. The DNA of the CDR3 is TGCGCCAGCAGCTTGGATACAGGGGCCTACAATGAGCAGTTCTTC.

This clone has only one observation. The chain carries TRBV5-1 and TRBJ2-5; 8 nucleotides align to TRBD1. The CDR3 spans 13 residues. Looked up from germline, CDR1 is SGHRS and CDR2 is YFSETQ. V trimming: 9 bases; J trimming: 5 bases; junction bases outside the gene matches: 9. The DNA for the CDR3 is TGCGCCACTTCGACAGGGGCGTGGGAGACCCAGTACTTC. It specifies CATSTGAWETQYF.

The CDR3 here is CASSLGQVTYEQYF. Here the CDR3 DNA reads TGTGCCAGCAGCTTAGGACAGGTCACCTACGAGCAGTACTTC. The chain couples TRBV7-2 to TRBJ2-7, with D maybe TRBD1 (6 bases). Germline assignment: CDR1 SGHTA and CDR2 FQGNSA. The length of the CDR3 is 14 residues. V was cut by 1 base and J by 2 bases, with 9 bases left in between.

In this sample, this clone turned up a few times. The chain links TRBV14 to TRBJ2-2; TRBD2 agrees at 9 bases. The CDR3 runs to 16 residues. V lost 4 bases, J lost 4 bases, and 7 bases stayed unmatched. The germline CDR1 and CDR2 sequences are SGHDN and FVKESK. In DNA, the CDR3 is TGTGCCAGCAGCCCCCCCGGGACTAGCATCACCGGGGAGCTGTTTTTT. Its protein is CASSPPGTSITGELFF. The full variable domain, its missing parts supplied by reference TRBV14 and TRBJ2-2, is EAGVTQFPSHSVIEKGQTVTLRCDPISGHDNLYWYRRVMGKEIKFLLHFVKESKQDESGMPNNRFLAERTGGTYSTLKVQPAELEDSGVYFCASSPPGTSITGELFFGEGSRLTVL.

CDR3 bases: TGTGCTTCTTGGGGACTAGCGGGAGACAGGGGGGAGCTGTTTTTT. Protein product: CASWGLAGDRGELFF. This chain uses TRBV30 with TRBJ2-2, with TRBD2 matching 14 bases. In germline, CDR1 is GTSNPN, CDR2 SVGIG (reference sequence). The length of the CDR3 is 15 residues.

This clone was detected only a few times. The chain uses TRBV12-5 and TRBJ1-6; D is unclear. V was clipped by 5 bases and J by 5 bases, with 4 bases between them. Germline V gene sequence: CDR1 LGHNT, CDR2 FRNRAP. The CDR3 loop spans 12 amino acids. The CDR3 protein is CASGRDNSPLHF. CDR3 DNA sequence: TGTGCTAGTGGTCGGGATAATTCACCCCTCCACTTT.

This clone was seen more than once but under ten times. This rearrangement joins TRBV7-2 to TRBJ2-3, with D unresolved. Trimming shortened V by 5 bases and J by 6 bases, and 12 bases separated the two germline ends. Germline-derived CDR1 and CDR2 are SGHTA and FQGNSA. The CDR3 is made up of 13 amino acids. As DNA, the CDR3 is TGTGCCAGCAGCCCCAACCCCCAGGATACGCAGTATTTT. It translates to CASSPNPQDTQYF.

The chain links TRBV5-1 to TRBJ2-2; the D is unclear. Looked up from germline, CDR1 is SGHRS and CDR2 is YFSETQ. The CDR3 is 15 residues long. V lost 4 bases to trimming and J lost 1 base, with 11 bases between them. In nucleotides, the CDR3 is TGCGCCAGCAGCGATGGCAGGTGGAACACCGGGGAGCTGTTTTTT. It is translated as CASSDGRWNTGELFF.

This clone was recorded a few times. The chain links TRBV2 to TRBJ2-5, with 7 bases that match TRBD2. V shed 6 bases and J 1 base; nucleotides not matched to a gene: 8. The CDR3 extends over 15 amino acids. Germline loops: CDR1 SNHLY, CDR2 FYNNEI. The CDR3 is CASSETSRSQETQYF. The CDR3 nucleotides read TGTGCCAGCAGCGAGACTAGCCGGAGCCAAGAGACCCAGTACTTC.

This clone turned up a few times. The rearrangement uses TRBV7-2 and TRBJ2-1, with 10 bases aligning to TRBD2. Trimming took 3 bases from V and 8 from J; bases not matched to a gene: 4. From germline, CDR1 is SGHTA and CDR2 FQGNSA. The CDR3 has 14 amino acids. CDR3 region: CASSFRAGGDEQFF. As DNA, the CDR3 is TGTGCCAGCAGCTTTCGAGCGGGGGGGGATGAGCAGTTCTTC.